This TCR beta chain was obtained from a study of T cells in localized non-small cell lung cancer (dated by TCRdb to 2018 to 2021). Background on the whole study: The study analyzed T cell repertoires of hundreds of early-stage NSCLC patients, comparing tumors and uninvolved tumor-adjacent lungs. The cohort was made up of approximately 250 treatment-naive NSCLC patients whose localized lung tumors had been resected. NSCLC patients had a mean age of around 66 years, and more than 120 were male and over 85 female. The paper as a whole reports these results and caveats: Longer overall survival was associated with higher blood T cell density, whereas shorter survival was associated with higher adjacent-lung clonality. A median of 57 of the top 100 tumor clones were detected in paired uninvolved adjacent lung, and around 30 of these tumor clones were also found among the top 100 clones of the paired uninvolved adjacent lung. Uninvolved tumor-adjacent lung showed the highest T cell clonality, higher than tumor, which suggests more focused antigenic responses in the adjacent lung. Because the study design was exploratory, TCR variables were selected using unadjusted p-values without false-discovery rate correction. Multi-region tumor sequencing was not performed, so intratumor heterogeneity could not be excluded.

At diagnosis, peripheral blood, uninvolved tumor-adjacent lung and tumor were collected and were preserved as a mix of fresh-frozen and FFPE material. As a fraction of the sample, this clone is medium-sized (0.01 to 0.1%). Its antigen specificity is not known. Base qualities are not provided; no much larger clone lies one nucleotide away. TCR beta CDR3 regions were sequenced from DNA using the immunoSEQ Assay. The study's processing was this. T cell density was computed as TCR beta template counts normalized to usable DNA estimated by amplifying housekeeping genes. Richness was estimated with the preseqR package, extrapolating to 400,000 templates for PBMC samples and 120,000 templates for tissue samples. Clonality was defined as one minus Pielou's evenness. To identify tissue-enriched TCRs, differential abundance testing was run on productive amino-acid clonotypes with a minimum total count of 5 and an alpha of 0.1. The Jaccard Index and the Morisita Overlap Index were used to measure repertoire overlap between compartments. GLIPH clustered TCR beta CDR3s with public tetramer-defined viral CDR3s; viral motifs required at least three viral sequences plus V-gene enrichment. TCRdb provides this immuneACCESS table in a form limited to in-frame rearrangements. Some clones are lacking; in checked studies, under half of them reflect an unresolved V gene, and why the rest are absent is not known. V and J calls and clone size are copied from that table; D and trimming were computed from the DNA. The sample table shows about 3,000 clones, and about 18% are seen once. The ten largest clones represent around 12% of the sample.

Inclusive of the bounding cysteine and valine, the CDR3 is 15 residues long. Only the CDR3 DNA is retained, 45 bases long and in frame from the first base. At the junction V is shortened by 5 bases and J by 4 bases; bases outside the gene matches: 11. Taken from the germline V gene, the CDR1 and CDR2 loops are SGHNT and YENEEA. This clonotype originated in a man aged 40 to 70 with stage I lung adenocarcinoma. This receptor chain uses TRBV11-3 and TRBJ2-7; a stretch of 7 junction bases matches TRBD1. The input for sequencing was lung tumor tissue, taken before any cancer treatment. The nucleotides read TGTGCCAGCAGCCCGAGACAGGGACCTTCGTACGAGCAGTACGTC. Its translation is CASSPRQGPSYEQYV.